One and the same sample provided the 27 T cell receptor beta chains below, sequenced in a study of PD-1 blockade in classical Hodgkin lymphoma. With no exception, relapse followed autologous stem cell transplantation in all patients, and brentuximab vedotin exposure varied. TCRdb keeps only in-frame clones here, not all; method: immunoSEQ multiplex PCR. In the table there are about 50,000 clones, around 70% of which are singletons. Sequencing used peripheral blood mononuclear cells (PBMCs), obtained at baseline. All receptors come from a human donor with classical Hodgkin lymphoma.

The rearrangement uses TRBV11-2 and TRBJ2-5; a weak D match, TRBD1 (5 bases). CDR3 length: 12 residues. Germline V CDR1 and CDR2: SGHAT, FQNNGV. V dropped 8 bases and J dropped 5 bases, with 12 bases sitting between them. CDR3 in amino acids: CASARVRETQYF. DNA of the CDR3: TGTGCCAGCGCCAGGGTACGGGAGACCCAGTACTTC.

This clone showed up just a few times. Its ends do not fully match the called genes, so a read error is possible. This chain uses TRBV5-1 with TRBJ2-7; D is perhaps TRBD2 (5 bases). Germline-derived CDR1 and CDR2 are SGHRS and YFSETQ. This CDR3 spans 14 amino acids. The CDR3 DNA is TGCGCCAGCAGTGGACTCATCCCCTCCGACGAGCAGTACTTC. Its protein is CASSGLIPSDEQYF.

The V gene is TRBV5-1, the J gene TRBJ2-5; D possibly corresponds to TRBD1 (6 bases). The germline V and J ends were trimmed by 6 bases and 5 bases, with 17 bases remaining between them. This CDR3 spans 14 amino acids. From germline, CDR1 is SGHRS and CDR2 YFSETQ. The CDR3 sequence: CASNPGGLGETQYF. CDR3 nucleotide sequence: TGCGCCAGCAACCCTGGGGGCCTAGGGGAGACCCAGTACTTC.

V is TRBV2 and J is TRBJ2-2; 7 bases are a match to TRBD1. CDR1 and CDR2 from the germline V gene are SNHLY and FYNNEI. Trimming cost V 1 base and J 4 bases; bases outside gene matches: 6. The CDR3 extends over 16 amino acids. CDR3 nucleotide sequence: TGTGCCAGCAGTGAAGACAGGGGAATGGGCACCGGGGAGCTGTTTTTT. Protein product: CASSEDRGMGTGELFF.

V and J are TRBV11-3 and TRBJ2-7; 8 bases match TRBD1. The J segment lost 4 bases and the V segment lost 5 bases, leaving 7 bases of the junction unmatched. Germline V gives CDR1 SGHNT, CDR2 YENEEA. The CDR3 runs to 14 residues. DNA of the CDR3: TGTGCCAGCAGCGCCCGTGACAGGGGTTACGAGCAGTACTTC. Amino acids: CASSARDRGYEQYF.

The V and J genes are TRBV15 and TRBJ1-2; 7 bases fit TRBD1. CDR1 is LNHNV, CDR2 YYDKDF, per germline (reference sequence). This CDR3 region has 13 residues. The trim removed 6 bases at V and 7 bases at J, leaving 8 bases unmatched. The CDR3 loop is CATRPGGEAGYTF. The CDR3 DNA follows: TGTGCCACCAGGCCAGGGGGAGAAGCTGGCTACACCTTC.

This clone was seen repeatedly, ten times or more. This chain joins TRBV14 and TRBJ1-1; no reliable D call. The CDR3 length is 12 residues. Germline V gene sequence: CDR1 SGHDN, CDR2 FVKESK. With 4 bases removed from V and 8 bases from J, the gap between germline ends came to 11 bases. CDR3 residues: CASSLAGPEAFF. The DNA for the CDR3 is TGTGCCAGCAGCCTAGCGGGCCCCGAAGCTTTCTTT.

The J gene is TRBJ2-3, the V gene TRBV5-6; no clear D. The CDR3 has 15 amino acids. CDR1 SGHDT and CDR2 YYEEEE come from the germline V gene. V was pared by 3 bases and J by 0 bases, with 11 bases between. CDR3 protein: CASSSLTTSTDTQYF. The CDR3 nucleotides read TGTGCCAGCAGCTCGCTAACTACTAGCACAGATACGCAGTATTTT.

The chain joins TRBV28 to TRBJ1-1, with D possibly matching TRBD1 (5 bases). Trimming took 7 bases from V and 5 from J, leaving 14 bases between them. The CDR3 is 13 amino acids. The germline CDR1 and CDR2 sequences are MDHEN and SYDVKM. DNA of the CDR3: TGTGCCAGCATTCTCGGGGGATGGACTGAAGCTTTCTTT. This gives the protein CASILGGWTEAFF.

This CDR3 is CAWSARAHEQYF. Written as DNA, the CDR3 is TGTGCCTGGAGTGCCCGGGCCCACGAGCAGTACTTC. The rearrangement links TRBV30 to TRBJ2-7, with unresolved D. The germline V gene encodes CDR1 GTSNPN and CDR2 SVGIG (reference sequence). CDR3 size: 12 residues. V shed 1 base and J shed 5 bases, with 9 bases lying between them.

This clone is medium-sized (0.01 to 0.1%) in the sample. The V call is TRBV7-6, the J call TRBJ2-1; 11 nucleotides align to TRBD2. This CDR3 is 16 amino acids long. V shed 1 base, J shed 8 bases, and the junction held 7 bases outside the gene matches. Germline V gives CDR1 SGHVS, CDR2 FNYEAQ. Here the CDR3 DNA reads TGTGCCAGCAGCTTAGGAAGGCTAGCGGGGGGTGATGAGCAGTTCTTC. This codes for CASSLGRLAGGDEQFF.

This chain joins TRBV6-5 and TRBJ2-7; 10 nucleotides match TRBD1. Germline CDR1 is MNHEY and CDR2 is SVGAGI. The CDR3 totals 15 residues. Unmatched junction bases numbered 9, after V lost 5 bases and J lost 5 bases. CDR3 nucleotide sequence: TGTGCCAGCAGTCTTGGGACAGGGGTCTTGCACGAGCAGTACTTC. It translates to CASSLGTGVLHEQYF.

The genes are TRBV27 and TRBJ2-7; D ambiguous. V lost 5 bases, J lost 1 base, and 21 bases lay in between. CDR3 length: 17 residues. Germline CDR1 reads MNHEY; CDR2 reads SMNVEV (reference sequence). CDR3 in amino acids: CASSPKALDTRSYEQYF. DNA for the CDR3: TGTGCCAGCAGTCCGAAAGCATTGGATACCCGTTCCTACGAGCAGTACTTC.

V is TRBV2 and J is TRBJ1-1; D ambiguous. Germline V gene sequence: CDR1 SNHLY, CDR2 FYNNEI. Trimming stripped 6 bases from V and 4 bases from J, with 3 bases between. The CDR3 runs to 10 residues. CDR3 sequence reads: CASRVTEAFF. The CDR3 nucleotides are TGTGCCAGCAGGGTCACTGAAGCTTTCTTT.

The genes are TRBV7-9 and TRBJ2-1; perhaps D is TRBD1 or TRBD2 (6 bases each). The CDR3 has 16 residues. Trimming cost V 2 bases and J 4 bases, with 15 bases left between them. Germline V CDR1 and CDR2: SEHNR, FQNEAQ (reference sequence). The CDR3 loop reads CASSLTTGATYNEQFF. CDR3 in DNA: TGTGCCAGCAGCTTAACAACGGGGGCCACTTACAATGAGCAGTTCTTC.

In regard to this clone: This sample also contains other DNA sequences that code for the same CDR3. The chain joins TRBV7-9 to TRBJ2-7, with no clear D. This CDR3 comprises 11 residues. CDR1 and CDR2 (germline): SEHNR, FQNEAQ (reference sequence). Trimming pared 5 bases from V and 4 bases from J, leaving 6 bases between. The CDR3 DNA reads TGTGCCAGCAGCCAGGATTACGAGCAGTACTTC. Translation gives CASSQDYEQYF.

There are a few counts of this clone. This sequence joins TRBV19 and TRBJ1-3, with unresolved D. The CDR3 has 13 residues. Germline V gene sequence: CDR1 LNHDA, CDR2 SQIVND (reference sequence). V lost 8 bases and J 2 bases, leaving 10 bases between the germline ends. The DNA of the CDR3 is TGTGCCAGTGGGTTTCGAACTGGAAACACCATATATTTT. Residues: CASGFRTGNTIYF. Drawing the rest from reference TRBV19 and TRBJ1-3, the complete variable domain is DGGITQSPKYLFRKEGQNVTLSCEQNLNHDAMYWYRQDPGQGLRLIYYSQIVNDFQKGDIAEGYSVSREKKESFPLTVTSAQKNPTAFYLCASGFRTGNTIYFGEGSWLTVV.

The rearrangement uses TRBV7-6 and TRBJ2-3; no definite D call. V lost 1 base, J lost 3 bases, and 5 bases lay in between. The CDR3 length is 13 residues. Germline CDR1 SGHVS, CDR2 FNYEAQ. CDR3 bases: TGTGCCAGCAGCTTAGGTAGGACAGATACGCAGTATTTT. It specifies CASSLGRTDTQYF. Drawing the rest from reference TRBV7-6 and TRBJ2-3, the complete variable domain is GAGVSQSPRYKVTKRGQDVALRCDPISGHVSLYWYRQALGQGPEFLTYFNYEAQQDKSGLPNDRFSAERPEGSISTLTIQRTEQRDSAMYRCASSLGRTDTQYFGPGTRLTVL.

This clone was seen more than once but under ten times. Different DNA sequences within this sample yield the same CDR3. The CDR3 DNA reads as TGTGCCAGCAGCTTAGGTATTACAGATACGCAGTATTTT. Its translation is CASSLGITDTQYF. The chain uses TRBV7-9 and TRBJ2-3, with no clear D. The CDR3 covers 13 residues. The germline V gene encodes CDR1 SEHNR and CDR2 FQNEAQ (reference sequence). V was trimmed by 1 base and J by 3 bases, leaving 5 bases between them.

The rearrangement joins TRBV19 to TRBJ2-6; D may correspond to TRBD1 or TRBD2 (6 bases each). V was shortened by 3 bases and J by 2 bases, with 14 bases between the two germline ends. The CDR3 consists of 17 residues. Germline V gene lookup returns CDR1 LNHDA and CDR2 SQIVND (reference sequence). The CDR3 protein is CASSMSRGVTGANVLTF. The CDR3, as DNA: TGTGCCAGTAGTATGTCGAGGGGGGTAACTGGGGCCAACGTCCTGACTTTC. Looking up the rest from reference TRBV19 and TRBJ2-6 gives the full variable domain: DGGITQSPKYLFRKEGQNVTLSCEQNLNHDAMYWYRQDPGQGLRLIYYSQIVNDFQKGDIAEGYSVSREKKESFPLTVTSAQKNPTAFYLCASSMSRGVTGANVLTFGAGSRLTVL.

The table lists this clone with a few counts. The V call is TRBV5-6, the J call TRBJ1-2; maybe TRBD1 (5 bases). Deletions cut 5 bases from V and 8 bases from J, with 19 bases between. Germline V lookup: CDR1 SGHDT, CDR2 YYEEEE. The CDR3 covers 14 residues. CDR3 residues: CASSLPPGSEGYTF. The DNA of the CDR3 is TGTGCCAGCAGTCTTCCTCCAGGGTCGGAAGGCTACACCTTC. Full variable domain (outside the CDR3, taken from reference TRBV5-6 and TRBJ1-2): DAGVTQSPTHLIKTRGQQVTLRCSPKSGHDTVSWYQQALGQGPQFIFQYYEEEERQRGNFPDRFSGHQFPNYSSELNVNALLLGDSALYLCASSLPPGSEGYTFGSGTRLTVV.

The chain has TRBV5-1 and TRBJ1-2; tentative D call: TRBD1 (5 bases). The germline V gene encodes CDR1 SGHRS and CDR2 YFSETQ. The CDR3 has 14 amino acids. The ends were cut back, 4 bases at V and 8 bases at J, with 18 bases in the middle. The CDR3 DNA is TGCGCCAGCAGCGGACCAGGTGGGGCGCGCGGCTACACCTTC. This sequence encodes CASSGPGGARGYTF.

The chain employs TRBV19 and TRBJ2-5; D remains ambiguous. The CDR3 consists of 13 residues. Looked up from germline, CDR1 is LNHDA and CDR2 is SQIVND (reference sequence). V lost 6 bases, J lost 3 bases, and 11 bases lay in between. The CDR3 loop reads CASSPFLKETQYF. The DNA of the CDR3 is TGTGCCAGTAGCCCTTTTCTCAAAGAGACCCAGTACTTC.

The chain recombines TRBV7-2 with TRBJ2-5; D gene ambiguous. Germline V gives CDR1 SGHTA, CDR2 FQGNSA. The CDR3 contains 12 residues. V shed 6 bases and J shed 7 bases, with 12 bases lying between them. CDR3 sequence reads: CASSFDWGTQYF. CDR3 in DNA: TGTGCCAGCAGTTTCGACTGGGGGACCCAGTACTTC.

The rearrangement joins TRBV14 to TRBJ1-4, with a weak D call TRBD1 (5 bases). V lost 0 bases and J lost 8, with 13 bases in between. The V gene's germline CDR1 is SGHDN and CDR2 FVKESK. The length of the CDR3 is 15 residues. As DNA, the CDR3 is TGTGCCAGCAGCCAAGATCGGAGCGGGGGAGAAAAACTGTTTTTT. This sequence encodes CASSQDRSGGEKLFF. Based on the CDR3 plus reference TRBV14 and TRBJ1-4, the full variable domain is EAGVTQFPSHSVIEKGQTVTLRCDPISGHDNLYWYRRVMGKEIKFLLHFVKESKQDESGMPNNRFLAERTGGTYSTLKVQPAELEDSGVYFCASSQDRSGGEKLFFGSGTQLSVL.

The table lists this clone with a count of one. The chain is built from TRBV6-1 and TRBJ2-1, with 11 nucleotides matching TRBD2. Germline V gene lookup returns CDR1 MNHNS and CDR2 SASEGT. The CDR3 runs 14 residues. The ends lost 5 bases at V and 3 bases at J; junction bases unmatched: 0. The CDR3 protein is CASSTSGGYNEQFF. For the CDR3, the DNA is TGTGCCAGCAGTACTAGCGGGGGCTACAATGAGCAGTTCTTC.

This clone occurred a few times. Here the CDR3 reads CASTYFGVAPSDEQFF. In nucleotides, the CDR3 is TGTGCCAGCACCTACTTCGGAGTAGCGCCGAGTGATGAGCAGTTCTTC. The genes are TRBV28 and TRBJ2-1; D may be TRBD2 (5 bases). This CDR3 is 16 amino acids long. Between the trimmed V and J ends, which lost 7 bases and 8 bases, there was a span of 24 bases. CDR1 is MDHEN and CDR2 is SYDVKM in the germline V gene.